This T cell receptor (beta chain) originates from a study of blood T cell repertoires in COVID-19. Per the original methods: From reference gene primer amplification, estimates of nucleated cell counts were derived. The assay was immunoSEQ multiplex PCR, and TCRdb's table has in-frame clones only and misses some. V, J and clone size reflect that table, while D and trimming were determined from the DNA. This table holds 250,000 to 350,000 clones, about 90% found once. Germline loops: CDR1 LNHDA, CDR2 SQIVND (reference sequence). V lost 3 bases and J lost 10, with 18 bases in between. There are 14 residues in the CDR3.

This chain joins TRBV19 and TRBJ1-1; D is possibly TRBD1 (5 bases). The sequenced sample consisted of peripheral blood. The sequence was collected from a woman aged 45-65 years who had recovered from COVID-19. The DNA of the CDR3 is TGTGCCAGTAGTATTATGATAGGGGACGGGGGAGCTTTCTTT. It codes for CASSIMIGDGGAFF.